Listed here are 4 T cell receptor beta chains from one sample, sequenced in a study of T cell clonotyping in hematopoietic cell transplantation. Time point defined: recipient sample about 28 days before transplant, after cytoreduction. Method: immunoSEQ multiplex PCR; TCRdb's copy keeps in-frame clones and lacks some. The sample yields approximately 16,000 clones, roughly 93% seen once. Specimen: peripheral blood mononuclear cells, collected before stem cell transplant. These receptors all stem from a man aged 18 to 30 with biphenotypic leukemia. Some clones in this sample may be carry-over from other donors' samples.

As DNA, the CDR3 is TGCGCCAGCAGCCCGAGAGCGGGGGCCTCCAGTGAGCAGTTCTTC. Translated, it gives CASSPRAGASSEQFF. The chain employs TRBV4-3 and TRBJ2-1; 8 bases are a match to TRBD2. The CDR3 is 15 amino acids. Germline CDR1 LGHNA, CDR2 YSLEER. V was pared by 4 bases and J by 9 bases, with 11 bases of the junction left unmatched.

This clone appeared a single time. The chain links TRBV9 to TRBJ1-6; a weak D match, TRBD1 (6 bases). This CDR3 contains 14 residues. Per germline, CDR1 SGDLS and CDR2 YYNGEE. The V end lost 0 bases, the J end lost 13 bases, and 14 bases lay between the germline ends. The CDR3 sequence is CASSVEGGQSPLHF. The CDR3 bases are TGTGCCAGCAGCGTAGAGGGGGGCCAGTCGCCCCTCCACTTT. Full variable domain (remainder filled in from reference TRBV9 and TRBJ1-6): DSGVTQTPKHLITATGQRVTLRCSPRSGDLSVYWYQQSLDQGLQFLIQYYNGEERAKGNILERFSAQQFPDLHSELNLSSLELGDSALYFCASSVEGGQSPLHFGNGTRLTVT.

The chain recombines TRBV6-5 with TRBJ2-7; 7 nucleotides agree with TRBD1. Germline V lookup: CDR1 MNHEY, CDR2 SVGAGI. The length of the CDR3 is 15 residues. V shed 2 bases and J 1 base; nucleotides not matched to a gene: 5. In DNA form, the CDR3 reads TGTGCCAGCAGTTACCGTGACAGGGTTTCCTACGAGCAGTACTTC. This sequence encodes CASSYRDRVSYEQYF.

This clone has more than one count but fewer than ten. The V call is TRBV29-1, the J call TRBJ1-4; the match to TRBD1 covers 7 bases. CDR1 and CDR2 (germline): SQVTM, ANQGSEA. The CDR3 covers 13 residues. V dropped 5 bases and J dropped 4; count of bases not matched to a gene: 4. CDR3 coding DNA: TGCAGCGTTCGGCAGGGGGATAATGAAAAACTGTTTTTT. It specifies CSVRQGDNEKLFF.